Below, one TCR beta chain is given with its context. Germline-derived CDR1 and CDR2 are MGHDK and SYGVNS. V lost 4 bases and J 0 bases, leaving 22 bases between the germline ends. There are 18 residues in the CDR3. The sample is drawn from a study of T-cell reconstitution after alpha-beta-depleted transplantation in children. TCRbeta library preparation incorporated unique molecular identifiers. TCRdb reprocessed the PCR reads via MiXCR and lists one record per CDR3 protein. Among about 610,000 distinct CDR3 sequences listed, 10% were seen once. The TCR was taken from a human donor who donated a stem cell graft to a child with acute myeloid leukemia. The specimen comprised PBMCs from the stem cell graft donor, sampled from the stem cell graft. The rearrangement uses TRBV25-1 and TRBJ2-7, with a weak D call TRBD2 (6 bases). The CDR3 here is CASSVSLHAGHGSYEQYF. The DNA of the CDR3 is TGTGCCAGCAGTGTATCTCTTCACGCGGGGCACGGCTCCTACGAGCAGTACTTC.